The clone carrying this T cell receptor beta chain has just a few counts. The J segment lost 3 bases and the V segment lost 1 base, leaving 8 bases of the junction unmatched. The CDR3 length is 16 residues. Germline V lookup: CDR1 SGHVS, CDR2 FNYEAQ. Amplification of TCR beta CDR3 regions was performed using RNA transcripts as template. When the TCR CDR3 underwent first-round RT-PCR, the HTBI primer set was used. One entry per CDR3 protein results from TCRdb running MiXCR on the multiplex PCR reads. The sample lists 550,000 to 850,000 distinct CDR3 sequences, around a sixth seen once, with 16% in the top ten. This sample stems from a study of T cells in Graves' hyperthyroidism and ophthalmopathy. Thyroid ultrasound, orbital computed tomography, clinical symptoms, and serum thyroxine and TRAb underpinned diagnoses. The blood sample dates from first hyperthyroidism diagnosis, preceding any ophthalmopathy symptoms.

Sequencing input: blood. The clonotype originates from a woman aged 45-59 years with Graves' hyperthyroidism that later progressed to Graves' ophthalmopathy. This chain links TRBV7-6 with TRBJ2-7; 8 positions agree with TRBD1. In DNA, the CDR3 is TGTGCCAGCAGCTTAGACCCGGCAGGACAGGGCTACGAGCAGTACTTC. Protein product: CASSLDPAGQGYEQYF. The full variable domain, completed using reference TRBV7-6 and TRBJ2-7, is GAGVSQSPRYKVTKRGQDVALRCDPISGHVSLYWYRQALGQGPEFLTYFNYEAQQDKSGLPNDRFSAERPEGSISTLTIQRTEQRDSAMYRCASSLDPAGQGYEQYFGPGTRLTVT.